The TCR beta chain under discussion was sequenced for a study of T cell responses to AZD1222 COVID-19 vaccine. Findings of the study overall: Unmutated variant regions reportedly attract nearly half of all spike-specific TCRs. Vaccine-related CD4 TCRs covered spike, predominating at 160-218 and 743-854. Spike-specific TCR breadth and depth rose after two AZD1222 doses.

TCRdb's copy holds only in-frame clones and misses some; the assay was immunoSEQ multiplex PCR. The repertoire holds about 120,000 clones, around nine tenths seen once, with around 1.5% in the top ten. As for this clone: What it recognizes is unknown.

The sequence was obtained from an adult who received the AZD1222 COVID-19 vaccine. The sample consisted of peripheral blood, taken 28 days after the second AZD1222 dose.

This chain's CDR3 is CASSFGGLPKNGYTF. DNA for the CDR3: TGTGCCAGCAGCTTTGGAGGGCTCCCAAAGAATGGCTACACCTTC. J is TRBJ1-2 and V is TRBV5-6; D uncertain. The CDR3 has 15 residues. Deletions cut 2 bases from V and 6 bases from J, with 17 bases between. Germline CDR1 and CDR2: SGHDT and YYEEEE.